The 21 T cell receptor beta chains given below trace back to one sample, sequenced in a study of T cell changes during pregnancy in multiple sclerosis. TCRdb's table, derived via immunoSEQ multiplex PCR, lists solely in-frame clones and lacks some. The sample holds about 40,000 clones, roughly 92% seen once. Here the sequenced sample was CD4+ T cells from peripheral blood mononuclear cells, taken before pregnancy. The origin of the receptors is a female donor with multiple sclerosis, enrolled in a pregnancy study.

The chain uses TRBV18 and TRBJ2-4, with 7 positions matching TRBD1. The CDR3 is 12 amino acids. The germline CDR1 and CDR2 sequences are KGHSH and LQKENI. Trimming cost V 0 bases and J 14 bases; bases outside gene matches: 4. The CDR3 protein is CASSPPPGGKYF. In DNA, the CDR3 is TGTGCCAGCTCACCACCGCCAGGGGGAAAGTACTTC. The full variable domain, its missing parts supplied by reference TRBV18 and TRBJ2-4, is NAGVMQNPRHLVRRRGQEARLRCSPMKGHSHVYWYRQLPEEGLKFMVYLQKENIIDESGMPKERFSAEFPKEGPSILRIQQVVRGDSAAYFCASSPPPGGKYFGAGTRLSVL.

The table lists this clone with a count of one. The rearrangement links TRBV19 to TRBJ2-7, with 10 bases aligning to TRBD1. The CDR3 has 14 amino acids. Trimming removed 8 bases from V and 5 bases from J; junction bases left unmatched: 9. Germline CDR1 is LNHDA and CDR2 is SQIVND (reference sequence). The CDR3, as DNA: TGTGCCAGTCAAGGACAGGGGGGAATCGACGAGCAGTACTTC. Encoded protein: CASQGQGGIDEQYF.

V gene TRBV7-8 combines with J gene TRBJ1-6; D is uncertain. The germline gives CDR1 SGHVS, CDR2 FQNEAQ. The CDR3 is 13 residues long. The ends were cut back, 3 bases at V and 13 bases at J, with 13 bases in the middle. This CDR3 reads CASSFSLVSPLHF. The CDR3 DNA is TGTGCCAGCAGCTTTAGCCTAGTGTCCCCCCTCCACTTT.

The gene calls are TRBV15 and TRBJ2-2; D uncertain. V was cut by 0 bases and J by 1 base, with 6 bases left in between. The germline CDR1 and CDR2 sequences are LNHNV and YYDKDF (reference sequence). The CDR3 totals 15 residues. CDR3 coding DNA: TGTGCCACCAGCAGAGAGCGGCAGAACACCGGGGAGCTGTTTTTT. This sequence encodes CATSRERQNTGELFF.

Written as DNA, the CDR3 is TGTGCCAGCAGCTTGCAAGGACAGAACCAAGAGCAGTTCTTC. This sequence encodes CASSLQGQNQEQFF. The gene calls are TRBV5-6 and TRBJ2-1, with D perhaps matching TRBD1 (6 bases). This CDR3 spans 14 amino acids. Trimming left V 1 base short and J 10 bases short, with 15 bases between. The V gene's germline CDR1 is SGHDT and CDR2 YYEEEE.

The gene calls are TRBV10-3 and TRBJ2-1; 9 bases fit TRBD2. The length of the CDR3 is 19 residues. The germline CDR1 and CDR2 sequences are ENHRY and SYGVKD. With 5 bases clipped from V and 2 bases from J, the junction kept 16 bases outside the gene matches. This CDR3 reads CAISKNSGRIGNAYNEQFF. The CDR3 DNA follows: TGTGCCATCAGTAAAAATAGCGGGAGAATCGGGAATGCCTACAATGAGCAGTTCTTC.

The V gene is TRBV15, the J gene TRBJ1-2; 9 bases are a match to TRBD1. The CDR3 is made up of 16 amino acids. The trim removed 1 base at V and 4 bases at J, leaving 7 bases unmatched. Germline V gene sequence: CDR1 LNHNV, CDR2 YYDKDF (reference sequence). The DNA of the CDR3 is TGTGCCACCAGCAGAGCAGGGGTGGGACAGGGCTATGGCTACACCTTC. Translation gives CATSRAGVGQGYGYTF.

The chain uses TRBV5-6 and TRBJ1-1; 9 bases fit TRBD1. Per germline, CDR1 SGHDT and CDR2 YYEEEE. CDR3 length: 16 residues. The V and J ends lost 2 bases and 3 bases, in that order; junction bases with no gene match: 8. The CDR3 DNA reads as TGTGCCAGCAGCTTCCGCGAGGGACAGGGCGACACTGAAGCTTTCTTT. Translating it yields CASSFREGQGDTEAFF.

The J gene is TRBJ2-1, the V gene TRBV19; 7 bases are a match to TRBD2. CDR3 length: 15 amino acids. From germline, CDR1 is LNHDA and CDR2 SQIVND (reference sequence). The ends lost 1 base at V and 4 bases at J; junction bases unmatched: 4. For the CDR3, the DNA is TGTGCCAGTAGTATAGCGGGAGGATCTTACAATGAGCAGTTCTTC. Translation gives CASSIAGGSYNEQFF.

This chain joins TRBV5-4 and TRBJ2-5; TRBD1 matches at 9 bases. V lost 3 bases, J lost 4 bases, and 10 bases stayed unmatched. Germline V gene lookup returns CDR1 SGHNT and CDR2 YYREEE (reference sequence). This CDR3 is 16 amino acids long. CDR3 bases: TGTGCCAGCAGCTCTCCGGGACAGGGCCAGGGAGAGACCCAGTACTTC. Translated, it gives CASSSPGQGQGETQYF.

The chain uses TRBV21-1 and TRBJ1-4; TRBD1 reflects the table's D call only, with no check against the DNA. TRBV21-1 is designated a pseudogene. The CDR3 extends over 17 amino acids. The CDR3 spells CASRDKLGGSTNEKLFF. The CDR3 region has the DNA TGTGCCAGCAGAGACAAGCTAGGGGGTAGTACTAATGAAAAACTGTTTTTT.

The rearrangement links TRBV19 to TRBJ2-7, with a possible D match to TRBD1 (5 bases). The V gene lost 3 bases and the J gene lost 2 bases, with 14 bases spanning the gap. The germline CDR1 and CDR2 sequences are LNHDA and SQIVND (reference sequence). This CDR3 has 15 residues. The CDR3, as DNA: TGTGCCAGTAGTATTGATCAGGGAAGTCCCTACGAGCAGTACTTC. Its translation is CASSIDQGSPYEQYF. The full variable domain, completed using reference TRBV19 and TRBJ2-7, is DGGITQSPKYLFRKEGQNVTLSCEQNLNHDAMYWYRQDPGQGLRLIYYSQIVNDFQKGDIAEGYSVSREKKESFPLTVTSAQKNPTAFYLCASSIDQGSPYEQYFGPGTRLTVT.

The chain joins TRBV5-1 to TRBJ2-5; D is undetermined. The length of the CDR3 is 12 residues. Germline V gives CDR1 SGHRS, CDR2 YFSETQ. Trimming removed 4 bases from V and 0 bases from J, with 4 bases in between. The CDR3 region is CASSPNQETQYF. In DNA, the CDR3 is TGCGCCAGCAGCCCTAACCAAGAGACCCAGTACTTC.

The chain combines TRBV7-2 with TRBJ2-5; no definite D call. This CDR3 has 12 residues. CDR1 and CDR2 (germline): SGHTA, FQGNSA. V gave up 3 bases and J gave up 3 bases, with 5 bases separating them. In nucleotides, the CDR3 is TGTGCCAGCAGCTTCTATAAAGAGACCCAGTACTTC. Its translation: CASSFYKETQYF.

CDR3 sequence (DNA): TGTGCCACCAGCAGAGACCCTCCCGGGGAGCAGTTCTTC. Translating gives CATSRDPPGEQFF. The genes are TRBV15 and TRBJ2-1; D gene uncertain. The V gene's germline CDR1 is LNHNV and CDR2 YYDKDF (reference sequence). Trimming took off 0 bases at V and 10 bases at J, with 10 bases between the two ends. This CDR3 spans 13 amino acids.

J is TRBJ2-1 and V is TRBV9, with D perhaps TRBD2 (6 bases). Trimming took 1 base from V and 8 from J, leaving 13 bases between them. The CDR3 loop spans 14 amino acids. The germline gives CDR1 SGDLS, CDR2 YYNGEE. Here the CDR3 DNA reads TGTGCCAGCAGCGTATCGCCCGGGAGCCATGAGCAGTTCTTC. Translation: CASSVSPGSHEQFF.

The chain has TRBV5-1 and TRBJ1-4; 9 positions agree with TRBD1. Unmatched junction bases numbered 6, after V lost 4 bases and J lost 5 bases. This CDR3 has 15 residues. The V gene's germline CDR1 is SGHRS and CDR2 YFSETQ. The CDR3 loop reads CASSQQQGANEKLFF. The CDR3 DNA follows: TGCGCCAGCAGCCAACAACAGGGGGCCAATGAAAAACTGTTTTTT.

This clone was found a few times. The chain combines TRBV14 with TRBJ2-5, with D maybe TRBD1 (5 bases). V was pared by 3 bases and J by 5 bases, with 13 bases between. This CDR3 has 14 amino acids. Germline loops: CDR1 SGHDN, CDR2 FVKESK. DNA of the CDR3: TGTGCCAGCAGCCACATAGGGGTCGGTGAGACCCAGTACTTC. It yields the protein CASSHIGVGETQYF.

This chain uses TRBV5-1 with TRBJ2-7; 10 bases map to TRBD2. The ends lost 0 bases at V and 6 bases at J; junction bases unmatched: 12. Germline lookup yields CDR1 SGHRS and CDR2 YFSETQ. The CDR3 contains 17 residues. The CDR3 protein is CASSLVLAGDRWVEQYF. DNA of the CDR3: TGCGCCAGCAGCTTGGTGCTAGCGGGAGATCGCTGGGTCGAGCAGTACTTC.

The chain recombines TRBV7-9 with TRBJ1-1, with D uncertain. The germline gives CDR1 SEHNR, CDR2 FQNEAQ (reference sequence). CDR3 length: 13 residues. Trimming left V 5 bases short and J 1 base short, with 8 bases between. The CDR3 spells CASSLRRNTEAFF. The CDR3, as DNA: TGTGCCAGCAGCCTCAGGCGGAACACTGAAGCTTTCTTT. The whole variable domain, remainder taken from reference TRBV7-9 and TRBJ1-1, is DTGVSQNPRHKITKRGQNVTFRCDPISEHNRLYWYRQTLGQGPEFLTYFQNEAQLEKSRLLSDRFSAERPKGSFSTLEIQRTEQGDSAMYLCASSLRRNTEAFFGQGTRLTVV.

This chain connects TRBV10-3 to TRBJ1-2, with D possibly matching TRBD1 (6 bases). Germline V gene data show CDR1 as ENHRY and CDR2 as SYGVKD. CDR3 length: 16 amino acids. The ends were cut back, 0 bases at V and 0 bases at J, with 11 bases in the middle. CDR3 residues: CAISESQTGSNYGYTF. Here the CDR3 DNA reads TGTGCCATCAGTGAGTCCCAGACAGGCTCTAACTATGGCTACACCTTC.